A single sample gave rise to the 17 T cell receptor beta chains below, sequenced in a study of blood T cell repertoires in COVID-19. Some clones are missing from TCRdb's copy, which holds only in-frame ones; the method was immunoSEQ multiplex PCR. The data show 200,000 to 250,000 clones, 86% seen once. The sample comprised PBMCs or T cells enriched from blood (not recorded which). The receptors come from a woman in her 30s who had been exposed to COVID-19.

J is TRBJ2-5 and V is TRBV7-6; D is possibly TRBD1 (6 bases). Trimming took 2 bases from V and 1 from J, leaving 17 bases between them. From germline, CDR1 is SGHVS and CDR2 FNYEAQ. The CDR3 is 17 amino acids. CDR3 residues: CASSLILGRGAQETQYF. CDR3 DNA: TGTGCCAGCAGCTTAATTCTAGGCAGGGGAGCCCAAGAGACCCAGTACTTC.

The genes are TRBV6-2 or TRBV6-3 and TRBJ2-7, with TRBD2 matching over 12 bases. Germline loops: CDR1 MNHEY, CDR2 SVGEGT. This CDR3 is built from 17 residues. The V segment lost 6 bases and the J segment 1 base; nucleotides outside the gene matches: 10. CDR3 protein: CASSFTSGGPLSYEQYF. CDR3 nucleotides: TGTGCCAGCAGCTTTACTAGCGGGGGGCCGTTATCCTACGAGCAGTACTTC.

The V call is TRBV19, the J call TRBJ2-1; 10 bases are a match to TRBD1. Per the germline V gene, CDR1 is LNHDA and CDR2 is SQIVND (reference sequence). The CDR3 has 15 residues. The ends lost 5 bases at V and 3 bases at J; junction bases unmatched: 4. The CDR3 spells CASSRQGAVYNEQFF. The CDR3 region has the DNA TGTGCCAGTAGTCGACAGGGGGCCGTCTACAATGAGCAGTTCTTC.

This sequence joins TRBV10-1 and TRBJ1-2; a possible D gene is TRBD1 (6 bases). This CDR3 is 13 amino acids long. Germline loops: CDR1 WNHNN, CDR2 SYGVQD (reference sequence). The V end lost 0 bases, the J end lost 6 bases, and 8 bases lay between the germline ends. For the CDR3, the DNA is TGCGCCAGCAGTGAGTCGCACAGGGATGGCTACACCTTC. This gives the protein CASSESHRDGYTF.

The V call is TRBV5-1, the J call TRBJ1-1; D is perhaps TRBD1 (6 bases). The CDR3 consists of 14 residues. Germline lookup yields CDR1 SGHRS and CDR2 YFSETQ. Trimming left V 2 bases short and J 1 base short, with 9 bases between. CDR3 coding DNA: TGCGCCAGCAGCTTAGGGGGATGGAACACTGAAGCTTTCTTT. The encoded protein is CASSLGGWNTEAFF.

This rearrangement joins TRBV27 to TRBJ2-1; possibly TRBD2 for D (7 bases). CDR1 is MNHEY and CDR2 is SMNVEV in the germline V gene (reference sequence). The CDR3 runs to 14 residues. V was shortened by 7 bases and J by 4 bases, with 14 bases between the two germline ends. CDR3 nucleotides: TGTGCCAGCACGTGGCGGGGGCCGTACAATGAGCAGTTCTTC. It yields the protein CASTWRGPYNEQFF.

Comment on this clone: One end of the junction does not line up with germline, which may come from a read error. This chain joins TRBV27 and TRBJ2-1; D is possibly TRBD2 (6 bases). Germline V lookup: CDR1 MNHEY, CDR2 SMNVEV (reference sequence). The CDR3 consists of 15 residues. The CDR3 loop reads CVSTAALAYPNEQFF. The CDR3 nucleotides read TGTGTCAGCACCGCGGCTCTAGCGTACCCTAATGAGCAGTTCTTC.

The chain uses TRBV30 and TRBJ1-3; D gene ambiguous. The CDR3 runs to 16 residues. Germline CDR1 GTSNPN, CDR2 SVGIG (reference sequence). The V gene lost 2 bases and the J gene lost 4 bases, with 18 bases spanning the gap. The CDR3 DNA sequence: TGTGCCTGGAGTCGGCCCGGGAGCCAAGTCGGAAACACCATATATTTT. It translates to CAWSRPGSQVGNTIYF. Full variable domain (remainder filled in from reference TRBV30 and TRBJ1-3): SQTIHQWPATLVQPVGSPLSLECTVEGTSNPNLYWYRQAAGRGLQLLFYSVGIGQISSEVPQNLSASRPQDRQFILSSKKLLLSDSGFYLCAWSRPGSQVGNTIYFGEGSWLTVV.

The chain joins TRBV11-2 to TRBJ2-7; no firm D call. The CDR3 is made up of 14 amino acids. Per the germline V gene, CDR1 is SGHAT and CDR2 is FQNNGV. Trimming left V 1 base short and J 0 bases short, with 7 bases between. The CDR3 DNA follows: TGTGCCAGCAGCTTAGGGTTTAGCTCCTACGAGCAGTACTTC. It yields the protein CASSLGFSSYEQYF.

The rearrangement joins TRBV15 to TRBJ1-2, with 7 bases fitting TRBD1. Germline V gene data show CDR1 as LNHNV and CDR2 as YYDKDF (reference sequence). This CDR3 contains 15 residues. Trimming removed 0 bases from V and 3 bases from J; junction bases left unmatched: 4. The CDR3 here is CATSRDNDRDYGYTF. CDR3 in DNA: TGTGCCACCAGCAGAGACAACGACAGGGACTATGGCTACACCTTC.

This rearrangement joins TRBV12-3 or TRBV12-4 to TRBJ1-5; 7 nucleotides line up with TRBD1. CDR3 size: 13 residues. The V segment lost 5 bases and the J segment 9 bases; nucleotides outside the gene matches: 7. The CDR3 DNA reads as TGTGCCAGCAGTCCCGACAGGGTCCGGCCCCAGCATTTT. Translating it yields CASSPDRVRPQHF.

The rearrangement uses TRBV27 and TRBJ1-4; maybe TRBD1 (6 bases). Looked up from germline, CDR1 is MNHEY and CDR2 is SMNVEV (reference sequence). Deletions cut 9 bases from V and 5 bases from J, with 13 bases between. The CDR3 extends over 13 amino acids. The CDR3 sequence is CARPGHANEKLFF. Here the CDR3 DNA reads TGTGCCAGGCCGGGACATGCAAATGAAAAACTGTTTTTT.

The chain combines TRBV29-1 with TRBJ1-1; 7 bases map to TRBD1. The germline V gene has CDR1 SQVTM and CDR2 ANQGSEA. Germline trimming cut 5 bases from V and 4 bases from J; bases unmatched to any gene: 7. The CDR3 has 13 amino acids. CDR3 loop: CSVLQGFSTEAFF. CDR3 coding DNA: TGCAGCGTTTTACAGGGGTTCAGCACTGAAGCTTTCTTT.

The chain links TRBV5-1 to TRBJ1-4; a possible D gene is TRBD1 (6 bases). V lost 2 bases to trimming and J lost 4 bases, with 9 bases between them. Germline V gene lookup returns CDR1 SGHRS and CDR2 YFSETQ. The CDR3 extends over 14 amino acids. CDR3 nucleotides: TGCGCCAGCAGCTTCCAGGACAGTAATGAAAAACTGTTTTTT. This gives the protein CASSFQDSNEKLFF.

The chain has TRBV9 and TRBJ2-3; 7 nucleotides match TRBD2. The CDR3 contains 14 residues. V shed 1 base, J shed 3 bases, and the junction held 2 bases outside the gene matches. The V gene's germline CDR1 is SGDLS and CDR2 YYNGEE. The CDR3 DNA sequence: TGTGCCAGCAGCGTACGGGGGGAGACAGATACGCAGTATTTT. Its translation is CASSVRGETDTQYF.

This clone has a handful of counts. The chain uses TRBV11-2 and TRBJ2-3, with 9 bases fitting TRBD2. With V trimmed by 6 bases and J by 3 bases, 10 bases remained unmatched. The V gene's germline CDR1 is SGHAT and CDR2 FQNNGV. The CDR3 consists of 16 residues. This CDR3 is CASRQPSGVMTDTQYF. The CDR3 nucleotides read TGTGCCAGCAGGCAACCTAGCGGGGTGATGACAGATACGCAGTATTTT.

V gene TRBV30 combines with J gene TRBJ1-5; D is possibly TRBD1 (6 bases). Trimming pared 2 bases from V and 0 bases from J, leaving 11 bases between. CDR1 GTSNPN and CDR2 SVGIG come from the germline V gene (reference sequence). The CDR3 consists of 15 residues. The CDR3 sequence is CAWSKGTLSNQPQHF. For the CDR3, the DNA is TGTGCCTGGAGTAAGGGGACACTTAGCAATCAGCCCCAGCATTTT.